This T cell receptor beta chain was captured in a study of T-cell reconstitution after alpha-beta-depleted transplantation in children. Unique molecular identifiers were used in preparing the TCRbeta library. MiXCR, run by TCRdb on the PCR reads, gives a single entry per CDR3 protein. The sample carries around 580,000 distinct CDR3 sequences, approximately 30% recorded once. With regard to this clonotype: The antigen is unknown.

This CDR3 is built from 15 residues. Germline CDR1 SEHNR, CDR2 FQNEAQ (reference sequence). V trimming: 5 bases; J trimming: 4 bases; junction bases outside the gene matches: 6. Study observations and caveats: Where some patients showed high TCRbeta diversity at day 60, it came from recipient T cells and thymic progenitors that had survived. T-cell counts and diversity at one year post-transplant came mainly from newly produced T cells. About two months after transplant, alpha-beta T cells reportedly came from several hundred expanded graft clones.

This clonotype was obtained from a boy under two years old with Wiskott-Aldrich syndrome, due to receive a stem cell transplant. The chain is built from TRBV7-9 and TRBJ2-3; TRBD2 matches at 10 bases. Sequences were derived from PBMCs, sampled before TCRalphabeta/CD19-depleted stem cell transplant. The CDR3 protein is CASSRAGGTADTQYF. The CDR3 DNA follows: TGTGCCAGCAGCCGAGCGGGAGGGACGGCAGATACGCAGTATTTT.